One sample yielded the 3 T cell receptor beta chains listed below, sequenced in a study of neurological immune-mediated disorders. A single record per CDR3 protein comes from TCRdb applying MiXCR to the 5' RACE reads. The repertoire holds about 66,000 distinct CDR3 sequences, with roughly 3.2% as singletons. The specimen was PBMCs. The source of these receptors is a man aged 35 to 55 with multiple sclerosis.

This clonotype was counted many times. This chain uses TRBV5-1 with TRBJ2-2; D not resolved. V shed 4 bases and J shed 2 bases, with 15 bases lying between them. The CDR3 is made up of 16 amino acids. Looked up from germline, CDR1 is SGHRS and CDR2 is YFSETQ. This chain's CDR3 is CASSASSMANTGELFF. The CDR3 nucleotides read TGCGCCAGCAGCGCCTCCTCGATGGCTAACACCGGGGAGCTGTTTTTT.

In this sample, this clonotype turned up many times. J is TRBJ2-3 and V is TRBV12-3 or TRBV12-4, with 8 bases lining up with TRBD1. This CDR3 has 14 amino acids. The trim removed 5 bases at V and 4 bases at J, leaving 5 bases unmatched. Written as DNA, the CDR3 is TGTGCCAGCAGTCTAACAGGGGGAGCAGATACGCAGTATTTT. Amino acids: CASSLTGGADTQYF.

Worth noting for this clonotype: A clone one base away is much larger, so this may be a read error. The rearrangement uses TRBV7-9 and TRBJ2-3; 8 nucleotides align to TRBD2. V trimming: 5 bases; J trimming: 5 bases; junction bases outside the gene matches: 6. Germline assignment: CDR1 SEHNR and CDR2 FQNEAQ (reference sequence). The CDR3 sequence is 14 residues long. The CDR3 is CASSQPLAGDTQYF. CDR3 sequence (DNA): TGTGCCAGCAGCCAACCGCTAGCGGGAGATACGCAGTATTTT. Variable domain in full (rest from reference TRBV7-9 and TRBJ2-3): DTGVSQNPRHKITKRGQNVTFRCDPISEHNRLYWYRQTLGQGPEFLTYFQNEAQLEKSRLLSDRFSAERPKGSFSTLEIQRTEQGDSAMYLCASSQPLAGDTQYFGPGTRLTVL.